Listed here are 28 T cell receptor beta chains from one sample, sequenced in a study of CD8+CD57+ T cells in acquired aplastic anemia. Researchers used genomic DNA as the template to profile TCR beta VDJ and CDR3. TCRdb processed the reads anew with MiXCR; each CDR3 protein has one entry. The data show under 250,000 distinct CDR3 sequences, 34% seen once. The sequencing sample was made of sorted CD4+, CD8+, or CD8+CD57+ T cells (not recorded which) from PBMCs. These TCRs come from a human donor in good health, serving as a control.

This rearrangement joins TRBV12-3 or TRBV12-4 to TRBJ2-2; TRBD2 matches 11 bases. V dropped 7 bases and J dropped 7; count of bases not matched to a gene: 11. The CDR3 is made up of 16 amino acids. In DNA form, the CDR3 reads TGTGCCAGCATCGAGATAGCGGGGGGGCCAATCGGGGAGCTGTTTTTT. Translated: CASIEIAGGPIGELFF.

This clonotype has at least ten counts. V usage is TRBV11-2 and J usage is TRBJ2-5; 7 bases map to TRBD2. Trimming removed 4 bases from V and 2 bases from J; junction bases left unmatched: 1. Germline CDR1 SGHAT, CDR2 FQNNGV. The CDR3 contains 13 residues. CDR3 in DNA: TGTGCCAGCAGCTCACTAGCGCAAGAGACCCAGTACTTC. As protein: CASSSLAQETQYF.

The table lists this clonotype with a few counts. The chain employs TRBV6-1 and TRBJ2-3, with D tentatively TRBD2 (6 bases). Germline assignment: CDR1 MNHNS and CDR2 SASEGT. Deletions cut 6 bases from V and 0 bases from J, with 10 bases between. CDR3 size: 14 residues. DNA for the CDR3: TGTGCCAGCAGCCGGGGGTCTAGCACAGATACGCAGTATTTT. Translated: CASSRGSSTDTQYF.

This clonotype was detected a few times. CDR3 loop: CASSRRQGRSAGANVLTF. The DNA of the CDR3 is TGTGCCAGCAGCCGTCGACAGGGGAGATCTGCTGGGGCCAACGTCCTGACTTTC. The rearrangement uses TRBV4-2 and TRBJ2-6; 8 positions agree with TRBD1. Germline-derived CDR1 and CDR2 are LGHNA and YNFKEQ. The CDR3 extends over 18 amino acids. V trimming: 4 bases; J trimming: 2 bases; junction bases outside the gene matches: 10.

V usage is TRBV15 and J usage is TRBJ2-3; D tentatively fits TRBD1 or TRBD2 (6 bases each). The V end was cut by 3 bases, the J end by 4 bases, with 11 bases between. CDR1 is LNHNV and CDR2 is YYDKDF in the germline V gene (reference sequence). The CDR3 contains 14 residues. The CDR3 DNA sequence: TGTGCCACCAGCAGTGGAGGGGGGCCAGATACGCAGTATTTT. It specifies CATSSGGGPDTQYF. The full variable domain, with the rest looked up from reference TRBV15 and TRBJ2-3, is DAMVIQNPRYQVTQFGKPVTLSCSQTLNHNVMYWYQQKSSQAPKLLFHYYDKDFNNEADTPDNFQSRRPNTSFCFLDIRSPGLGDTAMYLCATSSGGGPDTQYFGPGTRLTVL.

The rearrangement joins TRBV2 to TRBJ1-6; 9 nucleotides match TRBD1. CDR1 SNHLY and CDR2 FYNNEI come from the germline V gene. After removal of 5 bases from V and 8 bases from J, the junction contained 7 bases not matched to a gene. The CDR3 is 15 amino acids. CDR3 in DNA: TGTGCCAGCAGTTTAGGGGGACAGGGAGATTCACCCCTCCACTTT. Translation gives CASSLGGQGDSPLHF.

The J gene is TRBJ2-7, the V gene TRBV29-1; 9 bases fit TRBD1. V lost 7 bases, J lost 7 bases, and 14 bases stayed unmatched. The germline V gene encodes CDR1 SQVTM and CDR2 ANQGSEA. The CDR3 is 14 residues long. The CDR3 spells CSGGGGTGSGEQYF. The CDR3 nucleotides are TGCAGCGGGGGGGGGGGGACAGGGTCGGGGGAGCAGTACTTC.

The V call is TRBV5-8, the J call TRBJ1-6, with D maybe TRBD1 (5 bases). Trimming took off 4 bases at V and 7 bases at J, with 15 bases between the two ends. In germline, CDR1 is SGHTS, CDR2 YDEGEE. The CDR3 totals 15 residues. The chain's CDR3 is CASSPQGPNNSPLHF. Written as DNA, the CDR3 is TGTGCCAGCAGCCCCCAGGGACCGAACAATTCACCCCTCCACTTT.

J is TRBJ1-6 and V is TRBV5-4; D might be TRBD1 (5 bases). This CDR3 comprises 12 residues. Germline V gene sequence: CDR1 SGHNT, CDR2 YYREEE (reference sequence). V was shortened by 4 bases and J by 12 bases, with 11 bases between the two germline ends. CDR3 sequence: CASSSGQGPLHF. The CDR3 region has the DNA TGTGCCAGCAGCAGCGGCCAGGGACCCCTCCACTTT.

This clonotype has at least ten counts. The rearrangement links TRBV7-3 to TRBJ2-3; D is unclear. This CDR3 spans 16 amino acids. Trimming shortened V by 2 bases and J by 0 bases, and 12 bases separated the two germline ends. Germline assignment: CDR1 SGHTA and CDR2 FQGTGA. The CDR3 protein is CASSLGSSASTDTQYF. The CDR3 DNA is TGTGCCAGCAGCTTAGGGTCCAGTGCCAGCACAGATACGCAGTATTTT.

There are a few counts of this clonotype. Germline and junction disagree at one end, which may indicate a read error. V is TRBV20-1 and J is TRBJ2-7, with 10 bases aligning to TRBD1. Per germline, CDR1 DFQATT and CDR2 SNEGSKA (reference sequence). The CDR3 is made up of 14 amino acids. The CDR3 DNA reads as TGCAGTGCCCCGACAGGGGGCCGCCCCTACGAGCGGTACTTC. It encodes CSAPTGGRPYERYF.

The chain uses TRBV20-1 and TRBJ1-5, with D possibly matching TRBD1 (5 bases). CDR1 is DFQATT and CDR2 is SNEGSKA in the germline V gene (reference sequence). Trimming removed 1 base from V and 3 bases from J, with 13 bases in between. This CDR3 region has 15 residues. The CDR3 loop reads CSARAGMSFNQPQHF. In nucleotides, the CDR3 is TGCAGTGCTAGAGCAGGGATGTCCTTCAATCAGCCCCAGCATTTT.

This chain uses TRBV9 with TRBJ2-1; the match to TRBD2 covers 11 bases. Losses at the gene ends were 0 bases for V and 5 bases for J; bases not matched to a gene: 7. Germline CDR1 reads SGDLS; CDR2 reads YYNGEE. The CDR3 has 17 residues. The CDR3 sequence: CASSVVLAGGRHNEQFF. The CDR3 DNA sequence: TGTGCCAGCAGCGTAGTCCTAGCGGGAGGAAGGCACAATGAGCAGTTCTTC.

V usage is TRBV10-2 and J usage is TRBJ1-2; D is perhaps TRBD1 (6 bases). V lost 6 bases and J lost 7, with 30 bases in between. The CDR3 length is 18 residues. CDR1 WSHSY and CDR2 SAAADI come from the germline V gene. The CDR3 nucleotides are TGCGCCAGCAGCGACAGTTTAAGTACGCGACAGGCCCTCCGTGGCTACACCTTC. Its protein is CASSDSLSTRQALRGYTF.

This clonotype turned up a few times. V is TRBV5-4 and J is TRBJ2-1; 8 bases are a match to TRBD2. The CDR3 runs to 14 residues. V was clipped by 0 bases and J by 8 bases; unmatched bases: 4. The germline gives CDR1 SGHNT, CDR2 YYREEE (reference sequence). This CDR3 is CASSLERELYEQFF. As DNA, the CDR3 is TGTGCCAGCAGCTTGGAGCGGGAGCTATATGAGCAGTTCTTC. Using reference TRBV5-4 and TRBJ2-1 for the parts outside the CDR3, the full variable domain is ETGVTQSPTHLIKTRGQQVTLRCSSQSGHNTVSWYQQALGQGPQFIFQYYREEENGRGNFPPRFSGLQFPNYSSELNVNALELDDSALYLCASSLERELYEQFFGPGTRLTVL.

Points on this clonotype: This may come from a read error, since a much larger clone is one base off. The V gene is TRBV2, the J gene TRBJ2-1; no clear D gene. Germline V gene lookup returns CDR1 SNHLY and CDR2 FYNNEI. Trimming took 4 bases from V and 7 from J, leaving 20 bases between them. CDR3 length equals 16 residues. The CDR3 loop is CASSGAPWPFRNEQFF. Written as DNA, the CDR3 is TGTGCCAGCAGTGGAGCCCCGTGGCCGTTTCGGAATGAGCAGTTCTTC.

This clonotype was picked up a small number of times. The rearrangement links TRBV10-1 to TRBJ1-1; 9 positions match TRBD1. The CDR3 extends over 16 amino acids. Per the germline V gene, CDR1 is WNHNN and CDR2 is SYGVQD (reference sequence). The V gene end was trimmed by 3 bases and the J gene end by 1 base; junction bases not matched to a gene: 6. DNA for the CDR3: TGCGCCAGCAGTGACGGTGACAGGGGGTGGAACACTGAAGCTTTCTTT. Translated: CASSDGDRGWNTEAFF.

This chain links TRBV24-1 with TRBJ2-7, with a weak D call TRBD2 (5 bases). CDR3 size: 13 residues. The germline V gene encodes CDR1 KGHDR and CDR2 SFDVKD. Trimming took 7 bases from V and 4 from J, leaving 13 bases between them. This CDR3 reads CATSQPGGYEQYF. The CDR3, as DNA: TGTGCCACCAGCCAACCTGGAGGATACGAGCAGTACTTC.

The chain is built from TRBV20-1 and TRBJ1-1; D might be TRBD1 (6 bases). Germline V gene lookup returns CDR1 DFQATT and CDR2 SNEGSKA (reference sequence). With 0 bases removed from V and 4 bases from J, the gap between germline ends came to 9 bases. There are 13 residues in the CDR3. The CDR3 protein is CSARDTGSTEAFF. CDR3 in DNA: TGCAGTGCTAGAGATACAGGGTCCACTGAAGCTTTCTTT.

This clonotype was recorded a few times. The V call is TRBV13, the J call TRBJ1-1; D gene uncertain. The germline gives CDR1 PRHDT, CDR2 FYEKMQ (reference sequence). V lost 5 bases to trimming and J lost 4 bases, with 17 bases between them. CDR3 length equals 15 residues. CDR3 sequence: CASSRAKGVGTEAFF. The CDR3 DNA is TGTGCCAGCAGCCGGGCCAAGGGAGTAGGCACTGAAGCTTTCTTT.

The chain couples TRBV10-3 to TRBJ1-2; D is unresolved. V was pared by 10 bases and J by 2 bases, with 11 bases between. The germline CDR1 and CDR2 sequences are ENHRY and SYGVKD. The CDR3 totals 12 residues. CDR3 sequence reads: CATEQQNYGYTF. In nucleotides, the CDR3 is TGTGCCACTGAACAGCAGAACTATGGCTACACCTTC.

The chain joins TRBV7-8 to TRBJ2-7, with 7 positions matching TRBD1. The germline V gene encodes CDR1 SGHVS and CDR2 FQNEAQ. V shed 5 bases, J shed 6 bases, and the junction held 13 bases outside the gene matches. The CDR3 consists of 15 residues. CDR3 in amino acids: CASSLNRGELAEQYF. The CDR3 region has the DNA TGTGCCAGCAGCCTAAACAGGGGAGAGTTGGCCGAGCAGTACTTC.

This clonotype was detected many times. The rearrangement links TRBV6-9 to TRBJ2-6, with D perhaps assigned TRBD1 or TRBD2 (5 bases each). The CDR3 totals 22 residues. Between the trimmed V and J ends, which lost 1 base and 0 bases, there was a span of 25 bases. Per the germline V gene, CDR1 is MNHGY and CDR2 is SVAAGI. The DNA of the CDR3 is TGTGCCAGCAGTTATTTTCGTCTGGGACGCACTGCCTCCACCTCTGGGGCCAACGTCCTGACTTTC. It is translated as CASSYFRLGRTASTSGANVLTF.

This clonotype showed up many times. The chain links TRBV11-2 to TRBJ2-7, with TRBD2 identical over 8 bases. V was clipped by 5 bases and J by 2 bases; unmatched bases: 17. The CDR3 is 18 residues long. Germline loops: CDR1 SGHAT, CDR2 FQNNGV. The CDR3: CASSRRQNGGAHPYEQYF. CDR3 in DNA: TGTGCCAGCAGCCGCAGACAGAACGGGGGGGCCCATCCCTACGAGCAGTACTTC. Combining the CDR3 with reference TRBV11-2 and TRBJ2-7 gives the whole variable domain EAGVAQSPRYKIIEKRQSVAFWCNPISGHATLYWYQQILGQGPKLLIQFQNNGVVDDSQLPKDRFSAERLKGVDSTLKIQPAKLEDSAVYLCASSRRQNGGAHPYEQYFGPGTRLTVT.

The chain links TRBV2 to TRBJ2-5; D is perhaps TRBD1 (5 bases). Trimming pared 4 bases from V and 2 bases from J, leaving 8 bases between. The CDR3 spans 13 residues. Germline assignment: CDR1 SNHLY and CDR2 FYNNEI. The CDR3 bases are TGTGCCAGCAGTGTACGACAGCAAGAGACCCAGTACTTC. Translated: CASSVRQQETQYF.

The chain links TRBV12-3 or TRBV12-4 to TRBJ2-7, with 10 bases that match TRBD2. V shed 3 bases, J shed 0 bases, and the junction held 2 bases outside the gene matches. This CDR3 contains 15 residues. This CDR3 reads CASSLASGSSYEQYF. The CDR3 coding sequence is TGTGCCAGCAGTTTGGCTAGCGGGAGCTCCTACGAGCAGTACTTC.

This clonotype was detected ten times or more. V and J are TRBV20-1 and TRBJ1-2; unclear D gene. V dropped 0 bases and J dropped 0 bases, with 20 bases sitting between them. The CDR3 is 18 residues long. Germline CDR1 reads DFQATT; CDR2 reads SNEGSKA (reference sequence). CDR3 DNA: TGCAGTGCTAGAGATCGCGTGGTCGGGAGAATTACTAACTATGGCTACACCTTC. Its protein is CSARDRVVGRITNYGYTF.

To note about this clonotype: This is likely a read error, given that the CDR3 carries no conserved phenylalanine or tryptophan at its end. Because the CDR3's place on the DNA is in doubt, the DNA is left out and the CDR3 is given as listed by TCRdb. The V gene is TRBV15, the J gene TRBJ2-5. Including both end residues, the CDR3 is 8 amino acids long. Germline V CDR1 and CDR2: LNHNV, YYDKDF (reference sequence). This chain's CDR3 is CATSREDP.